Following are 32 T cell receptor beta chains from one sample sequenced in a study of Graves' ophthalmopathy and Graves' hyperthyroidism (dated by TCRdb to 2016 to 2019). The reads were generated on an Illumina HiSeq 2000. TCR beta CDR3 regions were amplified from RNA transcripts for repertoire sequencing. HTBI primers and the Qiagen OneStep RT-PCR kit were used in a first-round RT-PCR, which was followed by a second-round multiplex PCR, size selection and purification. The public reads were reanalyzed by TCRdb: fastp trimming at Q25, MiXCR alignment, in-frame beta chains only. Rows are combined by CDR3 protein, so each entry shows the most common genes and DNA. This sample is represented by about 150,000 distinct CDR3 sequences; over 35% of them were singletons. 5.8% of the sample is taken by the ten largest. Sequencing was done on a sample of peripheral blood. The origin of the receptors is a middle-aged woman with Graves' ophthalmopathy. Donor details come from another sample of the same person, matched by shared clones.

This clonotype was seen many times. The genes are TRBV2 and TRBJ2-5; the match to TRBD2 covers 7 bases. Looked up from germline, CDR1 is SNHLY and CDR2 is FYNNEI. The CDR3 contains 15 residues. The ends lost 3 bases at V and 2 bases at J; junction bases unmatched: 6. For the CDR3, the DNA is TGTGCCAGCAGTGACTTGCGGGAGATGCAAGAGACCCAGTACTTC. Translating it yields CASSDLREMQETQYF.

This clonotype was counted many times. The chain carries TRBV5-1 and TRBJ1-5; the D gene is possibly TRBD1 (5 bases). Germline lookup yields CDR1 SGHRS and CDR2 YFSETQ. Trimming took off 4 bases at V and 0 bases at J, with 11 bases between the two ends. The CDR3 is made up of 15 amino acids. The CDR3 coding sequence is TGCGCCAGCAGCCCCTACGACAGTAGCAATCAGCCCCAGCATTTT. It specifies CASSPYDSSNQPQHF.

This clonotype has at least ten counts. The genes are TRBV6-4 and TRBJ1-5; D unresolved. Germline CDR1 and CDR2: MRHNA and SNTAGT. The CDR3 consists of 17 residues. The ends were cut back, 6 bases at V and 0 bases at J, with 18 bases in the middle. Here the CDR3 reads CASRPSTQSYSNQPQHF. In nucleotides, the CDR3 is TGTGCCAGCAGACCTTCGACGCAAAGCTATAGCAATCAGCCCCAGCATTTT.

This clonotype has ten or more counts. This chain connects TRBV6-1 to TRBJ1-5; no firm D call. This CDR3 spans 12 amino acids. CDR1 MNHNS and CDR2 SASEGT come from the germline V gene. Trimming pared 7 bases from V and 9 bases from J, leaving 13 bases between. The CDR3 here is CASTTGRGPQHF. Here the CDR3 DNA reads TGTGCCAGCACCACGGGCCGGGGGCCCCAGCATTTT.

This clonotype has at least ten counts. V is TRBV29-1 and J is TRBJ1-2; 8 nucleotides line up with TRBD1. The CDR3 loop spans 13 amino acids. Per the germline V gene, CDR1 is SQVTM and CDR2 is ANQGSEA. The CDR3 DNA sequence: TGCAGTTCCACGCCAGGGGGCGGCTATGGCTACACCTTC. It is translated as CSSTPGGGYGYTF.

This clonotype was detected ten times or more. The V call is TRBV5-4, the J call TRBJ1-5; D perhaps matches TRBD1 (6 bases). This CDR3 has 17 amino acids. V lost 1 base and J lost 2, with 16 bases in between. Germline-derived CDR1 and CDR2 are SGHNT and YYREEE (reference sequence). The CDR3 sequence: CASSLIFTGLGNQPQHF. The CDR3 coding sequence is TGTGCCAGCAGCTTGATCTTTACAGGGTTAGGCAATCAGCCCCAGCATTTT.

The V call is TRBV7-2, the J call TRBJ2-7, with D unresolved. Per the germline V gene, CDR1 is SGHTA and CDR2 is FQGNSA. V was clipped by 5 bases and J by 4 bases, with 18 bases between them. This CDR3 has 15 amino acids. The CDR3 nucleotides are TGTGCCAGCAGCCAAGGCGCAGGACGGAGTTACGAGCAGTACTTC. This encodes CASSQGAGRSYEQYF.

There are many counts of this clonotype. The J gene is TRBJ1-1, the V gene TRBV3-1; 8 bases are a match to TRBD1. V lost 1 base and J lost 6; bases outside the gene matches: 7. The length of the CDR3 is 15 residues. Germline V lookup: CDR1 LGHDT, CDR2 YNNKEL (reference sequence). The CDR3 protein is CASSQGRDRNSEAFF. CDR3 DNA: TGTGCCAGCAGCCAAGGAAGGGACAGGAATTCTGAAGCTTTCTTT.

CDR3 region: CASGTSGGVETQYF. The CDR3 nucleotides are TGTGCCAGCGGAACAAGCGGGGGAGTGGAGACCCAGTACTTC. The rearrangement links TRBV9 to TRBJ2-5, with 8 bases that match TRBD2. Unmatched junction bases numbered 10, after V lost 7 bases and J lost 5 bases. The germline CDR1 and CDR2 sequences are SGDLS and YYNGEE. CDR3 size: 14 residues.

The chain links TRBV7-8 to TRBJ2-7; a weak D match, TRBD2 (5 bases). Deletions cut 2 bases from V and 6 bases from J, with 8 bases between. From germline, CDR1 is SGHVS and CDR2 FQNEAQ. This CDR3 region has 12 residues. The CDR3 sequence is CASSLSRGEQYF. The CDR3 DNA reads as TGTGCCAGCAGCTTAAGCCGGGGCGAGCAGTACTTC.

The sample holds many counts of this clonotype. The gene calls are TRBV2 and TRBJ1-5; D is undetermined. With 3 bases removed from V and 2 bases from J, the gap between germline ends came to 11 bases. The CDR3 runs to 15 residues. From germline, CDR1 is SNHLY and CDR2 FYNNEI. CDR3 nucleotides: TGTGCCAGCAGTGAGCAAGGGCTTGGCAATCAGCCCCAGCATTTT. It encodes CASSEQGLGNQPQHF.

This chain links TRBV6-1 with TRBJ1-2; possibly TRBD1 for D (6 bases). Germline CDR1 and CDR2: MNHNS and SASEGT. The CDR3 has 13 residues. Trimming cost V 6 bases and J 5 bases, with 13 bases left between them. CDR3 in amino acids: CASRRGARYGYTF. The DNA for the CDR3 is TGTGCCAGCAGGCGGGGGGCGCGGTATGGCTACACCTTC.

This clonotype came up many times. The chain uses TRBV6-5 and TRBJ1-5, with D tentatively TRBD1 (5 bases). Germline V gene data show CDR1 as MNHEY and CDR2 as SVGAGI. V lost 10 bases and J 0 bases, leaving 19 bases between the germline ends. This CDR3 is 16 amino acids long. The CDR3 loop reads CATNRGHQNSNQPQHF. As DNA, the CDR3 is TGTGCCACCAATCGCGGACATCAGAATAGCAATCAGCCCCAGCATTTT.

This clonotype was counted ten times or more. This chain uses TRBV7-2 with TRBJ1-3; no definite D call. This CDR3 is 17 amino acids long. Germline V gene sequence: CDR1 SGHTA, CDR2 FQGNSA. V dropped 1 base and J dropped 0 bases, with 13 bases sitting between them. In DNA form, the CDR3 reads TGTGCCAGCAGCTTAGGGTTGAGGATATTCTCTGGAAACACCATATATTTT. This codes for CASSLGLRIFSGNTIYF.

The chain combines TRBV12-3 or TRBV12-4 with TRBJ2-7; D is tentatively TRBD1 or TRBD2 (5 bases each). The V end lost 4 bases, the J end lost 5 bases, and 24 bases lay between the germline ends. The CDR3 length is 17 residues. CDR3 DNA: TGTGCCAGCAGTTCGACCCTCCTGGGACCCAGGGCGCACGAGCAGTACTTC. Amino acid sequence: CASSSTLLGPRAHEQYF.

The chain combines TRBV4-2 with TRBJ1-2, with D uncertain. The V end lost 1 base, the J end lost 7 bases, and 22 bases lay between the germline ends. The germline V gene has CDR1 LGHNA and CDR2 YNFKEQ. The CDR3 has 17 residues. The DNA for the CDR3 is TGTGCCAGCAGCCAAGTCGAAAGGGATTCCCGTGAGACTGGCTACACCTTC. It codes for CASSQVERDSRETGYTF.

The chain links TRBV6-5 to TRBJ1-3; D remains ambiguous. V lost 0 bases to trimming and J lost 0 bases, with 9 bases between them. The CDR3 consists of 16 residues. Germline V lookup: CDR1 MNHEY, CDR2 SVGAGI. The CDR3: CASSYSTSISGNTIYF. CDR3 bases: TGTGCCAGCAGTTACTCGACGTCGATCTCTGGAAACACCATATATTTT.

The V call is TRBV11-1, the J call TRBJ2-7; TRBD1 might be the D (5 bases). CDR1 and CDR2 (germline): SGHAT, FQDESV (reference sequence). The CDR3 spans 14 residues. The V end lost 5 bases, the J end lost 4 bases, and 15 bases lay between the germline ends. The CDR3 nucleotides read TGTGCCAGCAGCCCCCAGGGCCCTCAGTACGAGCAGTACTTC. Residues: CASSPQGPQYEQYF.

This clonotype occurred many times. The chain is built from TRBV19 and TRBJ2-7; D perhaps matches TRBD2 (7 bases). Germline-derived CDR1 and CDR2 are LNHDA and SQIVND (reference sequence). V shed 3 bases and J shed 2 bases, with 14 bases lying between them. The CDR3 has 15 residues. Written as DNA, the CDR3 is TGTGCCAGTAGTATTGGGGGGGCGCAGCCCTACGAGCAGTACTTC. It yields the protein CASSIGGAQPYEQYF.

This chain uses TRBV28 with TRBJ2-5; D is perhaps TRBD2 (5 bases). The ends were cut back, 2 bases at V and 2 bases at J, with 9 bases in the middle. From germline, CDR1 is MDHEN and CDR2 SYDVKM. There are 14 residues in the CDR3. The CDR3 nucleotides are TGTGCCAGCAGTTTACTAGCTCGGCAAGAGACCCAGTACTTC. Amino acids: CASSLLARQETQYF.

The sample holds many counts of this clonotype. The chain combines TRBV4-1 with TRBJ1-1; a weak D match, TRBD1 (5 bases). The V gene's germline CDR1 is MGHRA and CDR2 YSYEKL. This CDR3 is 13 amino acids long. V was cut by 5 bases and J by 7 bases, with 14 bases left in between. The CDR3 DNA follows: TGCGCCAGCAGCTTTGGGACTGAAGGTGAAGCTTTCTTT. As protein: CASSFGTEGEAFF.

This clonotype has more than one count but fewer than ten. This chain joins TRBV12-3 or TRBV12-4 and TRBJ1-1, with 9 bases lining up with TRBD1. The CDR3 is 14 amino acids. V was clipped by 6 bases and J by 11 bases; unmatched bases: 13. CDR3 loop: CASSPGQGGRRAFF. The CDR3, as DNA: TGTGCCAGCAGCCCGGGACAGGGAGGCCGTAGGGCTTTCTTT.

The rearrangement links TRBV19 to TRBJ2-5; D gene unclear. The germline V and J ends were trimmed by 11 bases and 1 base, with 8 bases remaining between them. Germline V gene sequence: CDR1 LNHDA, CDR2 SQIVND (reference sequence). The CDR3 length is 11 residues. CDR3 residues: CAWSVQETQYF. The DNA of the CDR3 is TGTGCCTGGAGCGTCCAAGAGACCCAGTACTTC.

This clonotype was detected ten times or more. The chain couples TRBV3-1 to TRBJ1-1; D is perhaps TRBD1 (6 bases). This CDR3 spans 13 amino acids. Trimming cost V 1 base and J 9 bases, with 12 bases left between them. CDR1 is LGHDT, CDR2 YNNKEL, per germline (reference sequence). The CDR3 loop is CASSQVPQGKAFF. CDR3 DNA: TGTGCCAGCAGCCAAGTTCCGCAGGGGAAAGCTTTCTTT. Combining the CDR3 with reference TRBV3-1 and TRBJ1-1 gives the whole variable domain DTAVSQTPKYLVTQMGNDKSIKCEQNLGHDTMYWYKQDSKKFLKIMFSYNNKELIINETVPNRFSPKSPDKAHLNLHINSLELGDSAVYFCASSQVPQGKAFFGQGTRLTVV.

This clonotype was detected ten times or more. V is TRBV27 and J is TRBJ1-2; 8 bases line up with TRBD1. V dropped 5 bases and J dropped 6; count of bases not matched to a gene: 5. The CDR3 totals 13 residues. CDR1 MNHEY and CDR2 SMNVEV come from the germline V gene (reference sequence). The CDR3 reads CASSPGTGDGYTF. Written as DNA, the CDR3 is TGTGCCAGCAGTCCCGGGACAGGAGATGGCTACACCTTC.

The chain employs TRBV28 and TRBJ1-6; D is uncertain. CDR3 size: 14 residues. CDR1 is MDHEN and CDR2 is SYDVKM in the germline V gene. Trimming cost V 6 bases and J 14 bases, with 20 bases left between them. The CDR3 DNA reads TGTGCCAGCAGCCTCGCCGGACGTCTGACGACCCTCCACTTT. Translating it yields CASSLAGRLTTLHF. The variable domain in full, with the rest retrieved from reference TRBV28 and TRBJ1-6, is DVKVTQSSRYLVKRTGEKVFLECVQDMDHENMFWYRQDPGLGLRLIYFSYDVKMKEKGDIPEGYSVSREKKERFSLILESASTNQTSMYLCASSLAGRLTTLHFGNGTRLTVT.

This chain connects TRBV15 to TRBJ1-1, with D maybe TRBD1 (5 bases). The germline V gene has CDR1 LNHNV and CDR2 YYDKDF (reference sequence). Trimming removed 0 bases from V and 5 bases from J, with 13 bases in between. This CDR3 is 15 amino acids long. The CDR3, as DNA: TGTGCCACCAGCAGAGATGGGACGGGGGGGACTGAAGCTTTCTTT. Its translation is CATSRDGTGGTEAFF.

This rearrangement joins TRBV10-3 to TRBJ1-1, with TRBD1 matching 7 bases. The CDR3 is 16 amino acids. Germline lookup yields CDR1 ENHRY and CDR2 SYGVKD. Germline trimming cut 10 bases from V and 1 base from J; bases unmatched to any gene: 15. DNA for the CDR3: TGTGCCAGCAGGAGATCGACAGGGAACCCGAACACTGAAGCTTTCTTT. It translates to CASRRSTGNPNTEAFF.

This clonotype came up many times. The CDR3 bases are TGCAGTGCTAGAAGTGTAGGGGGAAACATTCAGTACTTC. Protein product: CSARSVGGNIQYF. The chain joins TRBV20-1 to TRBJ2-4; TRBD1 might be the D (6 bases). This CDR3 has 13 amino acids. V lost 2 bases and J 6 bases, leaving 11 bases between the germline ends. The germline V gene has CDR1 DFQATT and CDR2 SNEGSKA (reference sequence).

This clonotype came up many times. The V and J genes are TRBV6-1 and TRBJ1-1; D perhaps matches TRBD1 (5 bases). CDR3 length: 13 amino acids. CDR1 MNHNS and CDR2 SASEGT come from the germline V gene. The V gene lost 7 bases and the J gene lost 1 base, with 10 bases spanning the gap. CDR3 sequence reads: CASTGQSNTEAFF. The CDR3 DNA reads TGTGCCAGCACTGGACAATCGAACACTGAAGCTTTCTTT.

This clonotype occurred many times. The CDR3 reads CASSYRGLVNGELFF. The CDR3 DNA is TGTGCCAGCAGTTACAGGGGGCTAGTGAACGGGGAGCTGTTTTTT. This chain joins TRBV6-5 and TRBJ2-2; 7 nucleotides agree with TRBD1. CDR3 length: 15 amino acids. Germline CDR1 is MNHEY and CDR2 is SVGAGI. V dropped 2 bases and J dropped 7; count of bases not matched to a gene: 7.

The J gene is TRBJ1-2, the V gene TRBV27; 10 bases map to TRBD1. The V gene's germline CDR1 is MNHEY and CDR2 SMNVEV (reference sequence). The V gene end was trimmed by 5 bases and the J gene end by 2 bases; junction bases not matched to a gene: 8. CDR3 length: 16 amino acids. The DNA of the CDR3 is TGTGCCAGCAGTCGAAGACAGGGGGCGATAAACTATGGCTACACCTTC. Amino acids: CASSRRQGAINYGYTF.